This T cell receptor (beta chain) was captured in a study of blood T cell repertoires in COVID-19. The CDR3 length is 17 residues. Germline V gene data show CDR1 as SNHLY and CDR2 as FYNNEI. The germline V and J ends were trimmed by 5 bases and 0 bases, with 16 bases remaining between them. This table comes from immunoSEQ multiplex PCR, and its TCRdb copy is limited to in-frame clones, with some not included. The table shows approximately 220,000 clones, with around 90% occurring only once. This TCR was recovered from a man between 25 and 39 years old who had been exposed to COVID-19. Sample: PBMCs or T cells enriched from blood (not recorded which). The rearrangement links TRBV2 to TRBJ2-2; D might be TRBD1 (5 bases). The CDR3, as DNA: TGTGCCAGCAGTCGAAACTGGGGCAGCCCGAACACCGGGGAGCTGTTTTTT. Its translation is CASSRNWGSPNTGELFF.